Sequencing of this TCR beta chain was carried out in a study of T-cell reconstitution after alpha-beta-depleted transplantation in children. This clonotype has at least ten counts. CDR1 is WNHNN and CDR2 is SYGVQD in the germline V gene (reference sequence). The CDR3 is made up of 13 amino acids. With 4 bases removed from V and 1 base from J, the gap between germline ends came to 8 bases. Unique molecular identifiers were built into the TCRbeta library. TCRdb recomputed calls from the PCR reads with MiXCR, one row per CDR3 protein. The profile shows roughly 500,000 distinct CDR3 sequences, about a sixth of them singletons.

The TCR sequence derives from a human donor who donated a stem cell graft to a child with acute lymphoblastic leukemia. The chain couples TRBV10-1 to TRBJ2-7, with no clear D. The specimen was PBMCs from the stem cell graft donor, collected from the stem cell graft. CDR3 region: CASSASRSYEQYF. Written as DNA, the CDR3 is TGCGCCAGCAGTGCGTCTAGATCCTACGAGCAGTACTTC.